A selection of T cell receptor beta chains follows, all from one sample in a study of blood T cell repertoires in COVID-19. Sequencing was performed with immunoSEQ multiplex PCR; in TCRdb, only in-frame clones are kept and a portion is missing. The table shows about 120,000 clones, with around 90% occurring only once. Sequenced material: peripheral blood. All receptors derive from a human donor in a cohort sampled during active COVID-19. The CDR3 runs from the conserved cysteine through the conserved F or W. The D gene is left open where the match is weak. Clone sizes are given selectively: once, few, many, or a class where the clone is expanded.

V: TRBV11-3; D: -; J: TRBJ1-1; size: -; CDR3: CASSLRTRVAFF; DNA: TGTGCCAGCAGCTTAAGAACCAGGGTCGCTTTCTTT
V: TRBV7-9; D: -; J: TRBJ2-7; size: -; CDR3: CASSRPSDTYEQYF; DNA: TGTGCCAGCAGCCGCCCGAGCGATACCTACGAGCAGTACTTC
V: TRBV6-5; D: TRBD1; J: TRBJ1-1; size: -; CDR3: CASSYEEGAKPEAFF; DNA: TGTGCCAGCAGTTACGAGGAGGGGGCGAAGCCTGAAGCTTTCTTT
V: TRBV28; D: -; J: TRBJ1-1; size: -; CDR3: CASSPPGHSEAFF; DNA: TGTGCCAGCAGTCCCCCAGGCCACTCAGAAGCTTTCTTT
V: TRBV19; D: TRBD1; J: TRBJ1-1; size: -; CDR3: CASSISGTAYTEAFF; DNA: TGTGCCAGTAGTATATCCGGGACAGCTTACACTGAAGCTTTCTTT
V: TRBV3-1/TRBV3-2; D: -; J: TRBJ1-1; size: few; CDR3: CASSQARVTEAFF; DNA: TGTGCCAGCAGCCAAGCTCGCGTGACTGAAGCTTTCTTT
V: TRBV28; D: -; J: TRBJ2-4; size: -; CDR3: CASSYMGQGDIQYF; DNA: TGTGCCAGCAGTTATATGGGACAAGGGGACATTCAGTACTTC
V: TRBV3-1/TRBV3-2; D: -; J: TRBJ2-7; size: -; CDR3: CASSQDGPRGEQYF; DNA: TGTGCCAGCAGCCAAGATGGGCCTAGGGGCGAGCAGTACTTC
V: TRBV6-5; D: -; J: TRBJ1-2; size: once; CDR3: CASSYSKENYGYTF; DNA: TGTGCCAGCAGTTACTCTAAGGAGAACTATGGCTACACCTTC
V: TRBV7-9; D: -; J: TRBJ1-5; size: -; CDR3: CASSLGGGGNQPQHF; DNA: TGTGCCAGCAGCCTAGGGGGGGGAGGCAATCAGCCCCAGCATTTT
V: TRBV7-3; D: -; J: TRBJ2-5; size: -; CDR3: CASSLGRGQETQYF; DNA: TGTGCCAGCAGCTTGGGGCGGGGTCAAGAGACCCAGTACTTC
V: TRBV13; D: -; J: TRBJ2-2; size: -; CDR3: CASSLEGLLEGTGELFF; DNA: TGTGCCAGCAGCTTAGAAGGGCTGCTAGAGGGCACCGGGGAGCTGTTTTTT
V: TRBV2; D: -; J: TRBJ2-3; size: -; CDR3: CASSVMGRTDTQYF; DNA: TGTGCCAGCAGCGTTATGGGCCGCACAGATACGCAGTATTTT
V: TRBV6-5; D: TRBD2; J: TRBJ2-4; size: -; CDR3: CASRQAGGKNIQYF; DNA: TGTGCCAGCAGACAAGCGGGGGGGAAAAACATTCAGTACTTC
V: TRBV2; D: TRBD1; J: TRBJ1-4; size: -; CDR3: CASRMGQGDEKLFF; DNA: TGTGCCAGCAGAATGGGACAGGGCGATGAAAAACTGTTTTTT
V: TRBV7-2; D: TRBD1; J: TRBJ2-1; size: -; CDR3: CASSWDRGVYNEQFF; DNA: TGTGCCAGCAGCTGGGACAGGGGGGTCTACAATGAGCAGTTCTTC
V: TRBV28; D: -; J: TRBJ2-7; size: once; CDR3: CASSLEARTYF; DNA: TGTGCCAGCAGTTTAGAGGCCAGAACGTACTTC
V: TRBV4-1; D: TRBD1; J: TRBJ1-5; size: -; CDR3: CASSQDLFWADRGNQPQHF; DNA: TGCGCCAGCAGCCAAGATCTTTTTTGGGCCGACAGGGGAAATCAGCCCCAGCATTTT
V: TRBV19; D: TRBD2; J: TRBJ2-1; size: -; CDR3: CASKGLGTSGYNEQFF; DNA: TGTGCCAGTAAGGGGCTCGGGACTAGCGGATACAATGAGCAGTTCTTC
V: TRBV14; D: TRBD1; J: TRBJ1-2; size: -; CDR3: CASSSVMNRQGSNYGYTF; DNA: TGTGCCAGCAGCTCCGTGATGAATAGACAGGGGTCTAACTATGGCTACACCTTC
V: TRBV5-1; D: TRBD2; J: TRBJ2-7; size: -; CDR3: CASSSRTSGISYEQYF; DNA: TGCGCCAGCAGCTCAAGGACTAGCGGGATTAGCTACGAGCAGTACTTC
V: TRBV5-6; D: TRBD2; J: TRBJ2-1; size: -; CDR3: CASSPIAGGTLLNNEQFF; DNA: TGTGCCAGCAGCCCCATAGCGGGAGGCACCCTCTTGAACAATGAGCAGTTCTTC
V: TRBV7-2; D: -; J: TRBJ2-2; size: -; CDR3: CASSTYQGVGELFF; DNA: TGTGCCAGCAGCACATACCAGGGTGTCGGGGAGCTGTTTTTT
V: TRBV18; D: TRBD1; J: TRBJ2-7; size: -; CDR3: CASSPRTGYEQYF; DNA: TGTGCCAGCTCACCACGGACAGGCTACGAGCAGTACTTC
V: TRBV18; D: TRBD1; J: TRBJ2-7; size: -; CDR3: CASSPADRAVEQYF; DNA: TGTGCCAGCTCCCCCGCGGACAGGGCCGTCGAGCAGTACTTC
V: TRBV16; D: -; J: TRBJ2-1; size: -; CDR3: CASIGGRSSYNEQFF; DNA: TGTGCCAGCATTGGAGGGCGGAGCTCCTACAATGAGCAGTTCTTC
V: TRBV12-3/TRBV12-4; D: TRBD2; J: TRBJ2-7; size: -; CDR3: CASTNSGSYEQYF; DNA: TGTGCCAGCACCAATAGCGGGAGCTACGAGCAGTACTTC
V: TRBV7-6; D: TRBD1; J: TRBJ2-2; size: -; CDR3: CASSLGQGVYTGELFF; DNA: TGTGCCAGCAGCTTAGGGCAGGGGGTATACACCGGGGAGCTGTTTTTT
V: TRBV6-6; D: TRBD2; J: TRBJ2-3; size: -; CDR3: CASRTSGRGTVTQYF; DNA: TGTGCCAGCAGAACTAGCGGCCGTGGGACTGTTACGCAGTATTTT
V: TRBV5-1; D: TRBD1; J: TRBJ2-1; size: -; CDR3: CASSNTGGRINEQFF; DNA: TGCGCCAGCAGCAACACAGGGGGTAGAATAAATGAGCAGTTCTTC
V: TRBV27; D: TRBD2; J: TRBJ2-3; size: -; CDR3: CASRGGTSGNQITDTQYF; DNA: TGTGCCAGCAGGGGGGGGACTAGCGGGAACCAGATCACAGATACGCAGTATTTT
V: TRBV18; D: -; J: TRBJ2-6; size: -; CDR3: CASSRGQLKEFYTGANVLTF; DNA: TGTGCCAGCTCCCGCGGACAGCTAAAGGAGTTTTATACTGGGGCCAACGTCCTGACTTTC
V: TRBV9; D: -; J: TRBJ1-2; size: -; CDR3: CASSVATERQHGYTF; DNA: TGTGCCAGCAGCGTAGCCACGGAAAGACAGCATGGCTACACCTTC
V: TRBV19; D: TRBD2; J: TRBJ2-1; size: -; CDR3: CASSIPKRGRNNEQFF; DNA: TGTGCCAGTAGTATCCCGAAGCGGGGGAGAAACAATGAGCAGTTCTTC
V: TRBV5-1; D: -; J: TRBJ2-5; size: -; CDR3: CASSAGQLQETQYF; DNA: TGCGCCAGCAGCGCCGGACAGCTACAAGAGACCCAGTACTTC
V: TRBV29-1; D: TRBD2; J: TRBJ2-1; size: once; CDR3: CSVATSGGNDEQFF; DNA: TGCAGCGTCGCAACTAGCGGGGGAAACGATGAGCAGTTCTTC